The 8 T cell receptor beta chains presented below share a single source sample, sequenced in a study of regulatory T cells in long-lasting Graves disease. The time point denotes: persistent/refractory GD, antithyroid drugs over 5 years with positive TRAb. From PBMCs, RNA was extracted and then used to make the TCR library. For TCR beta, libraries came from iRepertoire HTBI primers and Arm-PCR of CDR3 regions. TCRdb called the multiplex PCR reads again in MiXCR, with one record for every CDR3 protein. The profile shows roughly 470,000 distinct CDR3 sequences, around 21% of them singletons. Specimen: peripheral blood mononuclear cells (PBMCs), collected when the disease was refractory, from a patient treated with antithyroid drugs. The receptor set was obtained from a female donor with Graves disease.

V usage is TRBV9 and J usage is TRBJ1-3; 7 bases align to TRBD1. The CDR3 length is 17 residues. V was clipped by 4 bases and J by 1 base; unmatched bases: 11. Germline-derived CDR1 and CDR2 are SGDLS and YYNGEE. The CDR3 region has the DNA TGTGCCAGCAGCATATTCGACAGGGCCGCGTCTGGAAACACCATATATTTT. It specifies CASSIFDRAASGNTIYF.

The gene calls are TRBV5-1 and TRBJ1-3; D is possibly TRBD1 (5 bases). Germline loops: CDR1 SGHRS, CDR2 YFSETQ. The ends were cut back, 2 bases at V and 4 bases at J, with 13 bases in the middle. The CDR3 is made up of 15 amino acids. CDR3: CASSFDREQGNTIYF. CDR3 nucleotide sequence: TGCGCCAGCAGCTTCGACAGAGAGCAAGGAAACACCATATATTTT.

The table lists this clonotype with many counts. This chain uses TRBV20-1 with TRBJ2-7, with a possible D match to TRBD1 (5 bases). In germline, CDR1 is DFQATT, CDR2 SNEGSKA (reference sequence). This CDR3 is 12 amino acids long. Trimming stripped 2 bases from V and 6 bases from J, with 11 bases between. CDR3 bases: TGCAGTGCTAGATGGGGCCTGGGCGAGCAGTACTTC. Its protein is CSARWGLGEQYF.

The chain links TRBV28 to TRBJ1-5, with D hard to call. The CDR3 totals 13 residues. Trimming took off 2 bases at V and 6 bases at J, with 8 bases between the two ends. Germline V CDR1 and CDR2: MDHEN, SYDVKM. CDR3 DNA: TGTGCCAGCAGTTTAATTTCCGGTCAGCCCCAGCATTTT. It codes for CASSLISGQPQHF. Combining the CDR3 with reference TRBV28 and TRBJ1-5 gives the whole variable domain DVKVTQSSRYLVKRTGEKVFLECVQDMDHENMFWYRQDPGLGLRLIYFSYDVKMKEKGDIPEGYSVSREKKERFSLILESASTNQTSMYLCASSLISGQPQHFGDGTRLSIL.

This clonotype was picked up a small number of times. V is TRBV5-1 and J is TRBJ1-1; D remains ambiguous. Trimming took off 0 bases at V and 5 bases at J, with 14 bases between the two ends. Germline-derived CDR1 and CDR2 are SGHRS and YFSETQ. There are 15 residues in the CDR3. This CDR3 is CASSLEWGGDTEAFF. The CDR3, as DNA: TGCGCCAGCAGCTTGGAATGGGGAGGTGATACTGAAGCTTTCTTT. Full variable domain (missing parts from reference TRBV5-1 and TRBJ1-1): KAGVTQTPRYLIKTRGQQVTLSCSPISGHRSVSWYQQTPGQGLQFLFEYFSETQRNKGNFPGRFSGRQFSNSRSEMNVSTLELGDSALYLCASSLEWGGDTEAFFGQGTRLTVV.

Only a few counts were recorded for this clonotype. This rearrangement joins TRBV20-1 to TRBJ1-5; 10 bases map to TRBD1. Trimming removed 5 bases from V and 7 bases from J; junction bases left unmatched: 5. CDR3 length: 13 amino acids. In germline, CDR1 is DFQATT, CDR2 SNEGSKA (reference sequence). CDR3 DNA sequence: TGCAGTGCTCGACAGGGGGCAGGGCAGCCCCAGCATTTT. Residues: CSARQGAGQPQHF.

This clonotype came up many times. The genes are TRBV7-2 and TRBJ2-7; 7 bases are a match to TRBD2. This CDR3 has 14 amino acids. Germline lookup yields CDR1 SGHTA and CDR2 FQGNSA. With V trimmed by 3 bases and J by 3 bases, 5 bases remained unmatched. CDR3 amino acids: CASSFGGSDYEQYF. The CDR3 coding sequence is TGTGCCAGCAGCTTCGGCGGGAGTGACTACGAGCAGTACTTC.

This clonotype was found many times. The chain combines TRBV11-2 with TRBJ2-7; 9 nucleotides match TRBD2. This CDR3 comprises 15 residues. Trimming removed 6 bases from V and 1 base from J; junction bases left unmatched: 7. Germline loops: CDR1 SGHAT, CDR2 FQNNGV. CDR3 nucleotide sequence: TGTGCCAGCAGTCAAGACCTAGCGGGGTCCTACGAGCAGTACTTC. Amino acids: CASSQDLAGSYEQYF.